This entry concerns a single T cell receptor (beta chain). This clone appeared a few times. This clone's antigen is unknown. No much larger clone is present one base from it, and per-base qualities are unavailable. The data originate from a study of CD8+ T cells in alopecia areata (dated by TCRdb to 2017 to 2018). Concerning the study at large: The treated patients took part in an open-label pilot trial in which moderate-to-severe alopecia areata was treated with oral tofacitinib at 5 to 10 mg twice daily. Clonality in the scalp was compared among normal scalp (n=4), patchy alopecia areata scalp (n=8), and alopecia totalis/universalis scalp (n=8). In humans, TCRbeta sequencing was performed on scalp tissue and on sorted CD4+ and CD8+ peripheral blood T cells from healthy controls and from patients with patchy or totalis/universalis alopecia areata. RNA was obtained with the PAXgene miRNA kit for fixed scalp, the miRNeasy kit for PBMCs, and the RNeasy kit for mouse skin. Patients stayed on tofacitinib for 6 to 18 months and then had 6 months of follow-up off drug so that delayed response and recurrence could be assessed. To study T cell clonal expansion in alopecia areata, the researchers applied high-throughput TCRbeta sequencing to both the C3H/HeJ mouse model and human patients. Biopsies were taken from tofacitinib-treated patients at baseline and at 4 and 24 weeks of treatment, and a later scalp biopsy was taken in several of the tofacitinib-treated patients. TCRbeta CDR3 regions were amplified by immunoSEQ multiplex PCR using 35 Vbeta forward and 13 Jbeta reverse primers.

Lesional scalp punch biopsies and peripheral blood were obtained from alopecia areata patients. PBMCs were isolated by density centrifugation and stained for CD3, CD4 and CD8, and CD4+ and CD8+ T cells were sorted on a FACSAria. The library came from the immunoSEQ multiplex PCR assay. RNA was extracted from all samples and reverse transcribed into cDNA, which served as template for TCR sequencing. First-strand cDNA was synthesized with SuperScript III using a 2:1 mix of oligo-dT and random hexamers. A synthetic immune receptor repertoire was used to measure amplification bias, and any remaining bias was corrected computationally. As for the original processing: Raw reads were preprocessed to remove errors, and CDR3 was defined according to IMGT conventions as the region from the conserved cysteine to phenylalanine. To get clonality, Shannon entropy was normalized by log2 of the number of productive unique TCRs and the result was subtracted from 1. Whether each scalp clone was CD4 or CD8 was inferred by checking scalp TCRbeta sequences against the CD4 and CD8 repertoires from sorted blood. TCRdb's version of the immuneACCESS table is confined to in-frame rearrangements and falls short of the full clone set. An unresolved V gene accounts for under half of the shortfall where checked; the remainder is of unknown origin. Clone size and the V and J calls come from that table; the DNA yielded D and trimming. Across this sample there are some 110,000 clones, with around two fifths seen only once. Clones ranked in the top ten supply approximately 2.8% of the sample.

Study-wide conclusions, independent of this receptor: Compared with mice, TCR sequences shared between patients were less clear, possibly partly because of HLA diversity across the patient population. Scalp TCR repertoire analysis is complicated because resident alphabeta T cells in normal human skin are also sequenced, whereas mouse skin is dominated by gammadelta T cells. Higher clonality and more expanded CD8+ clones were observed in lesional scalp than in normal scalp, particularly in alopecia totalis/universalis, a finding suggestive of antigenic drive.

This clonotype was obtained from a human donor with alopecia areata. Sequencing was carried out using CD4+ T cells sorted from blood.

The sequenced DNA is TGCGCCAGCAGCCAAGATCGGGTGTCGGGACAGGGTAATGGCTACACCTTC. Its translation is CASSQDRVSGQGNGYTF. This chain is built from TRBV4-3 and TRBJ1-2, with TRBD1 matching 9 junction bases. Here V drops 0 bases and J drops 6 bases, and the junction holds 11 bases not matched to any gene. Taken from cysteine to phenylalanine, the CDR3 has 17 residues. The kept DNA is CDR3 alone, 51 bases in frame from the first base. CDR1 and CDR2 are drawn from the germline V gene: LGHNA, YSLEER.